The clone carrying this TCR beta chain was picked up a small number of times. The data are from a study of T cell repertoires in cytomegalovirus infection. Study context: CMV infection and matching HLA type were both indicated by public TCR beta signatures.

TCRdb used MiXCR to reprocess the reads, holding one entry per CDR3 protein. Of about 490,000 distinct CDR3 sequences in the sample, 16% were seen once. The junction had 15 bases not matched to a gene; V was cut back by 10 bases and J by 2 bases. The CDR3 is 18 amino acids. The germline V gene has CDR1 LNHDA and CDR2 SQIVND (reference sequence). V and J are TRBV19 and TRBJ2-6; 9 nucleotides align to TRBD1. The material sequenced was CD8+ T cells from PBMCs. This TCR came from a human donor in good health (CMV status not recorded). Some clones in this sample may be carry-over from other donors' samples. The CDR3, as DNA: TGTGCCACCAAATCTGCCGGGACAGGGAAAACTGGGGCCAACGTCCTGACTTTC. Translated: CATKSAGTGKTGANVLTF.